The T cell receptor beta chain under discussion was sequenced for a study of shared clonotypes between healthy human individuals. TCRdb keeps only in-frame clones here, not all; method: immunoSEQ multiplex PCR. The sample lists over a million clones; 96% were seen once. On this clone: Different DNA sequences within this sample yield the same CDR3.

The V gene's germline CDR1 is SGHVS and CDR2 FQNEAQ. V was clipped by 0 bases and J by 5 bases, with 5 bases between them. The CDR3 loop spans 13 amino acids. Sequenced: naive CD4+ T cells sorted from blood. Subset here: CD45RA+ positively selected. The clonotype was recovered from a man aged 25 to 45 in good health. This chain links TRBV7-8 with TRBJ1-5; D is unclear. The CDR3: CASSLARDQPQHF. DNA of the CDR3: TGTGCCAGCAGCTTAGCGAGGGATCAGCCCCAGCATTTT.